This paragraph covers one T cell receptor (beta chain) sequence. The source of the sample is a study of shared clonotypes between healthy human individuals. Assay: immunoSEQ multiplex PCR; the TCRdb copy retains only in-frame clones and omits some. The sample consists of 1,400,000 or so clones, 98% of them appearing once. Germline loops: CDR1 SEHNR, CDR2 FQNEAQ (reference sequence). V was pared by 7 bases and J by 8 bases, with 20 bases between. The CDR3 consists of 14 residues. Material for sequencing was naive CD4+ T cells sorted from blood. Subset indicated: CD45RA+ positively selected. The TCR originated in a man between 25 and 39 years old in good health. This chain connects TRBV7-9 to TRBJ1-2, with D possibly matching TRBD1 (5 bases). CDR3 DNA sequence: TGTGCCAGCACCCACAGGATTAACCCGCAGGGCTACACCTTC. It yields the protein CASTHRINPQGYTF.